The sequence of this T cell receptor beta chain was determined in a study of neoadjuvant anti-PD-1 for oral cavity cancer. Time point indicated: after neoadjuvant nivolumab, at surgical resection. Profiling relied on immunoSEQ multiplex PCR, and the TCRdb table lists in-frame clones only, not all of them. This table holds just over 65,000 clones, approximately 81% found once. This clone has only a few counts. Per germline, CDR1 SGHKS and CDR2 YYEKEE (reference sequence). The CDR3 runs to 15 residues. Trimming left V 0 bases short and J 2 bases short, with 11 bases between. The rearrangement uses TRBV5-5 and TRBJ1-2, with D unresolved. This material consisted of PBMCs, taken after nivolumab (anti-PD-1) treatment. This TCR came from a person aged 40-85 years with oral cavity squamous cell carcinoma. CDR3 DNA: TGTGCCAGCAGCTTGGCTGCAGACCGAAACTATGGCTACACCTTC. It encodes CASSLAADRNYGYTF.